One and the same sample provided the 24 T cell receptor beta chains below, sequenced in a study of T cell clonotyping in hematopoietic cell transplantation. The repertoire was sequenced with immunoSEQ multiplex PCR; TCRdb's copy has only in-frame clones and lacks some. Here the sample spans 15,000 to 20,000 clones, about 84% being singletons. Material: PBMCs, obtained 100 days after allogeneic stem cell transplant. These receptors were obtained from a male patient in his sixties who had an allogeneic stem cell transplant from a related donor, so the T cells may come from the graft donor. Some clones in this sample may be carry-over from other donors' samples.

This sequence joins TRBV19 and TRBJ1-1; no clear D. Germline V gene lookup returns CDR1 LNHDA and CDR2 SQIVND (reference sequence). Trimming cost V 5 bases and J 5 bases, with 6 bases left between them. The CDR3 runs to 11 residues. In DNA, the CDR3 is TGTGCCAGTAGTTATTTTACTGAAGCTTTCTTT. Translation gives CASSYFTEAFF.

The gene calls are TRBV28 and TRBJ2-5; 7 nucleotides line up with TRBD1. The CDR3 totals 15 residues. The V gene's germline CDR1 is MDHEN and CDR2 SYDVKM. V dropped 9 bases and J dropped 0; count of bases not matched to a gene: 10. The CDR3 DNA reads TGTGCCAGTACACCGGGACAGACGTACCAAGAGACCCAGTACTTC. It yields the protein CASTPGQTYQETQYF.

This clone was seen more than once but under ten times. V usage is TRBV5-1 and J usage is TRBJ1-1; D unclear. This CDR3 comprises 15 residues. The V end lost 1 base, the J end lost 1 base, and 11 bases lay between the germline ends. Germline loops: CDR1 SGHRS, CDR2 YFSETQ. The CDR3 loop is CASSLLSVGNTEAFF. The CDR3 DNA follows: TGCGCCAGCAGCTTGTTATCCGTGGGGAACACTGAAGCTTTCTTT. The complete variable domain, with remaining parts taken from reference TRBV5-1 and TRBJ1-1, reads KAGVTQTPRYLIKTRGQQVTLSCSPISGHRSVSWYQQTPGQGLQFLFEYFSETQRNKGNFPGRFSGRQFSNSRSEMNVSTLELGDSALYLCASSLLSVGNTEAFFGQGTRLTVV.

This clone was detected a few times. The chain uses TRBV5-4 and TRBJ1-3; 9 bases line up with TRBD1. V gave up 4 bases and J gave up 3 bases; unmatched junction bases: 5. This CDR3 is 15 amino acids long. CDR1 and CDR2 from the germline V gene are SGHNT and YYREEE (reference sequence). CDR3 in amino acids: CASSAGQGGGNTIYF. DNA for the CDR3: TGTGCCAGCAGCGCGGGACAGGGCGGTGGAAACACCATATATTTT.

The V gene is TRBV6-6, the J gene TRBJ1-2; D unclear. Germline lookup yields CDR1 MNHNY and CDR2 SVGAGI (reference sequence). V was clipped by 2 bases and J by 4 bases, with 5 bases between them. This CDR3 comprises 12 residues. Here the CDR3 reads CASSYGGYGYTF. The DNA of the CDR3 is TGTGCCAGCAGTTACGGCGGCTATGGCTACACCTTC.

The rearrangement uses TRBV2 and TRBJ2-7; perhaps TRBD1 as D (5 bases). This CDR3 is 13 amino acids long. The V gene's germline CDR1 is SNHLY and CDR2 FYNNEI. Trimming pared 9 bases from V and 0 bases from J, leaving 12 bases between. The DNA of the CDR3 is TGTGCCAGAAGACAGTCTAGCTCCTACGAGCAGTACTTC. It yields the protein CARRQSSSYEQYF.

The chain joins TRBV7-9 to TRBJ2-7; 8 bases align to TRBD1. This CDR3 contains 15 residues. V trimming: 5 bases; J trimming: 5 bases; junction bases outside the gene matches: 11. Germline assignment: CDR1 SEHNR and CDR2 FQNEAQ (reference sequence). The CDR3 nucleotides are TGTGCCAGCAGCCCCGTGACAGGGGTCTTCGACGAGCAGTACTTC. It translates to CASSPVTGVFDEQYF.

Here the CDR3 reads CAWSRDRGRWGYTF. CDR3 DNA sequence: TGTGCCTGGAGTAGAGACAGGGGGAGATGGGGCTACACCTTC. This chain joins TRBV30 and TRBJ1-2; 9 nucleotides agree with TRBD1. The CDR3 contains 14 residues. Germline lookup yields CDR1 GTSNPN and CDR2 SVGIG (reference sequence). The ends lost 2 bases at V and 8 bases at J; junction bases unmatched: 9.

The chain uses TRBV4-3 and TRBJ1-2, with D tentatively TRBD1 (6 bases). Per the germline V gene, CDR1 is LGHNA and CDR2 is YSLEER. V was trimmed by 0 bases and J by 6 bases, leaving 14 bases between them. This CDR3 is built from 15 residues. The CDR3 region has the DNA TGCGCCAGCAGCCAAGATAACGCGCGGACAGATGGCTACACCTTC. Its translation is CASSQDNARTDGYTF.

The chain employs TRBV6-5 and TRBJ2-3; tentatively, D is TRBD2 (6 bases). CDR3 size: 15 residues. From germline, CDR1 is MNHEY and CDR2 SVGAGI. The V and J ends lost 0 bases and 4 bases respectively, with 11 bases between them. In DNA, the CDR3 is TGTGCCAGCAGTTACTCCACAGGAGGGGCAGATACGCAGTATTTT. Translated: CASSYSTGGADTQYF.

This chain uses TRBV28 with TRBJ1-1; D call uncertain. The V gene's germline CDR1 is MDHEN and CDR2 SYDVKM. V gave up 3 bases and J gave up 0 bases, with 8 bases separating them. CDR3 length: 14 residues. CDR3 in amino acids: CASSFQNLNTEAFF. Here the CDR3 DNA reads TGTGCCAGCAGTTTCCAGAACCTGAACACTGAAGCTTTCTTT.

The chain couples TRBV30 to TRBJ2-7; no reliable D call. The CDR3 covers 15 residues. The V gene's germline CDR1 is GTSNPN and CDR2 SVGIG (reference sequence). The V gene lost 2 bases and the J gene lost 0 bases, with 14 bases spanning the gap. CDR3 residues: CAWSNPALNSYEQYF. The CDR3 DNA reads as TGTGCCTGGAGTAACCCGGCCCTAAACTCCTACGAGCAGTACTTC.

CDR3 residues: CASSFTGMHEKLFF. For the CDR3, the DNA is TGCGCCAGCAGCTTTACAGGGATGCATGAAAAACTGTTTTTT. The J gene is TRBJ1-4, the V gene TRBV5-1; possible D gene TRBD1, 6 bases. There are 14 residues in the CDR3. V dropped 2 bases and J dropped 6 bases, with 11 bases sitting between them. Per the germline V gene, CDR1 is SGHRS and CDR2 is YFSETQ.

This clone was seen only once. The V and J genes are TRBV5-6 and TRBJ1-1; 11 bases fit TRBD1. V shed 3 bases and J 1 base; nucleotides not matched to a gene: 5. Germline values: CDR1 SGHDT, CDR2 YYEEEE. The CDR3 totals 16 residues. The CDR3 bases are TGTGCCAGCAGCTATGGGACAGGGGGTACGAACACTGAAGCTTTCTTT. Residues: CASSYGTGGTNTEAFF.

This chain connects TRBV7-2 to TRBJ2-4; TRBD1 is a possible D gene (5 bases). Germline-derived CDR1 and CDR2 are SGHTA and FQGNSA. This CDR3 contains 14 residues. The germline V and J ends were trimmed by 3 bases and 6 bases, with 12 bases remaining between them. This CDR3 reads CASSLIGVGNIQYF. Here the CDR3 DNA reads TGTGCCAGCAGCTTGATAGGGGTTGGAAACATTCAGTACTTC.

This clone has a handful of counts. The chain recombines TRBV19 with TRBJ1-2; D not resolved. Trimming left V 8 bases short and J 7 bases short, with 17 bases between. CDR3 length: 13 amino acids. Germline V gene lookup returns CDR1 LNHDA and CDR2 SQIVND (reference sequence). CDR3 protein: CASDLGPAGGYTF. The CDR3 nucleotides read TGTGCCAGTGATCTTGGCCCGGCTGGTGGCTACACCTTC.

This sequence joins TRBV2 and TRBJ1-4; no reliable D call. V dropped 8 bases and J dropped 6 bases, with 19 bases sitting between them. Germline V gene data show CDR1 as SNHLY and CDR2 as FYNNEI. The CDR3 runs to 15 residues. In nucleotides, the CDR3 is TGTGCCAGCTTCTTTGTTGGTGACGGGGATGAAAAACTGTTTTTT. Residues: CASFFVGDGDEKLFF.

This chain joins TRBV4-1 and TRBJ1-4, with 7 bases aligning to TRBD1. Germline V lookup: CDR1 MGHRA, CDR2 YSYEKL. The CDR3 has 17 residues. V lost 7 bases to trimming and J lost 5 bases; unmatched junction nucleotides: 16. CDR3 loop: CASKAEGGGALNEKLFF. The CDR3 nucleotides read TGCGCCAGCAAGGCGGAAGGAGGGGGCGCCTTGAATGAAAAACTGTTTTTT.

The V gene is TRBV29-1, the J gene TRBJ1-2, with TRBD1 identical over 8 bases. The germline V gene encodes CDR1 SQVTM and CDR2 ANQGSEA. The CDR3 runs 15 residues. V lost 2 bases, J lost 4 bases, and 9 bases stayed unmatched. The CDR3 spells CSVESDRAIFYGYTF. CDR3 nucleotides: TGCAGCGTTGAATCGGACAGGGCCATTTTCTATGGCTACACCTTC.

The chain joins TRBV19 to TRBJ2-3; D gene unclear. Germline assignment: CDR1 LNHDA and CDR2 SQIVND (reference sequence). V lost 3 bases and J lost 4, with 20 bases in between. The CDR3 contains 17 residues. The CDR3 spells CASSITPGRPAPDTQYF. The CDR3 DNA follows: TGTGCCAGTAGTATCACCCCGGGTAGACCAGCCCCAGATACGCAGTATTTT. Using reference TRBV19 and TRBJ2-3 for the parts outside the CDR3, the full variable domain is DGGITQSPKYLFRKEGQNVTLSCEQNLNHDAMYWYRQDPGQGLRLIYYSQIVNDFQKGDIAEGYSVSREKKESFPLTVTSAQKNPTAFYLCASSITPGRPAPDTQYFGPGTRLTVL.

The J gene is TRBJ2-7, the V gene TRBV4-3; D is perhaps TRBD1 or TRBD2 (5 bases each). The CDR3 is made up of 15 amino acids. V lost 0 bases, J lost 4 bases, and 13 bases lay in between. The germline gives CDR1 LGHNA, CDR2 YSLEER. The CDR3: CASSQDFGAGYEQYF. In DNA form, the CDR3 reads TGCGCCAGCAGCCAAGATTTCGGGGCGGGTTACGAGCAGTACTTC.

This chain joins TRBV6-5 and TRBJ1-6; weak D call: TRBD1 (6 bases). CDR1 is MNHEY and CDR2 is SVGAGI in the germline V gene. There are 14 residues in the CDR3. The germline V and J ends were trimmed by 6 bases and 7 bases, with 13 bases remaining between them. This chain's CDR3 is CASSPGQKNSPLHF. The CDR3 DNA reads TGTGCCAGCAGCCCCGGACAGAAAAATTCACCCCTCCACTTT.

This chain links TRBV11-3 with TRBJ2-7; D not resolved. V was clipped by 5 bases and J by 5 bases, with 10 bases between them. The CDR3 has 12 amino acids. From germline, CDR1 is SGHNT and CDR2 YENEEA. CDR3 DNA: TGTGCCAGCAGCCCCCTGAAGGACGAGCAGTACTTC. This translates into CASSPLKDEQYF.

The rearrangement uses TRBV10-3 and TRBJ2-6, with 10 bases matching TRBD1. This CDR3 region has 18 residues. The germline V gene encodes CDR1 ENHRY and CDR2 SYGVKD. With V trimmed by 6 bases and J by 1 base, 9 bases remained unmatched. The CDR3 sequence is CAIRGTGANSSGANVLTF. The CDR3, as DNA: TGTGCCATCAGGGGGACAGGGGCCAATAGTTCTGGGGCCAACGTCCTGACTTTC.